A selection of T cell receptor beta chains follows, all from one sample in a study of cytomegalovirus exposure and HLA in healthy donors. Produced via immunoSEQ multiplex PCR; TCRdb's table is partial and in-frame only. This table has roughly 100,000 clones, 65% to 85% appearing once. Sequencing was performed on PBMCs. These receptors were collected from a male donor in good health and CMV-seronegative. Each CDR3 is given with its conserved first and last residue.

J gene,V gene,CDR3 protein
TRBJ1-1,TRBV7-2,CASSHGHLNTEAFF
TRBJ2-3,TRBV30,CAWGGTSGNTDTQYF
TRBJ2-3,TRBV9,CASSQTGGPADTQYF
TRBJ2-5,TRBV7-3,CASSSRAQETQYF
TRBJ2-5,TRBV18,CASSPAGETQYF
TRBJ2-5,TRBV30,CAEDRAGETQYF
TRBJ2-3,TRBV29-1,CSVGPPGSDTQYF
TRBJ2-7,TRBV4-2,CASSQLSGRDYEQYF
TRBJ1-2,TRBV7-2,CASSLDSTGGGYTF
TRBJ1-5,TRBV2,CASTLDRDQPQHF
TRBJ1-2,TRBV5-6,CASSLGASDGYTF
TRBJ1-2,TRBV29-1,CSVEVARQGANAF
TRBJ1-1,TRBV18,CASSRATGSEAFF
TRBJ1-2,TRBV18,CASSPGTGADSGYTF
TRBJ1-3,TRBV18,CASSPGRAGGNTIYF
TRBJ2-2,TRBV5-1,CASGQQGAANTGELFF
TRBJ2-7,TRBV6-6,CASSTDSSYEQYF
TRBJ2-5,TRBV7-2,CASSLVGTSLSQETQYF
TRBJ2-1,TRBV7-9,CASSIPRDSSYNEQFF
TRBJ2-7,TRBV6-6,CASSLAGTYEQYF
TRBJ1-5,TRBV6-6,CASSQGGSNQPQHF
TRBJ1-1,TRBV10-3,CAISTNRGSNTEAFF
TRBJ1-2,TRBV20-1,CSARNGGYTF
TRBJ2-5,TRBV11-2,CASSLRLAGVQTQYF
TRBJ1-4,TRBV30,CAWTEAGGSTNEKLFF